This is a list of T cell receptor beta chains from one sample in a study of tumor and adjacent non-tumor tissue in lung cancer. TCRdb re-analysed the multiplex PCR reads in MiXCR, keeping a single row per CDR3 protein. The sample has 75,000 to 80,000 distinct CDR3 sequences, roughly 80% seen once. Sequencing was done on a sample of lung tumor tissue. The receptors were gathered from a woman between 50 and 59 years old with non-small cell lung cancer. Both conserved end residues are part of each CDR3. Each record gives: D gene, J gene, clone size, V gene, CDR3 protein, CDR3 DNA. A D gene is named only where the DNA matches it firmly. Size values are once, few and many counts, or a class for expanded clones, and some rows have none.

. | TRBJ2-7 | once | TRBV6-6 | CASSSYLDHSFYEQYF | TGTGCCAGCAGCTCGTACCTGGACCACAGCTTCTACGAGCAGTACTTC
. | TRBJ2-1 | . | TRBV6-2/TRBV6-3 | CASISRRTEAHEQFF | TGTGCCAGCATATCCCGCCGGACGGAGGCACATGAGCAGTTCTTC
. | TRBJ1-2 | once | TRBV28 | CVSRAGEYGYGYTF | TGTGTCAGCAGGGCCGGGGAATATGGGTATGGCTACACCTTC
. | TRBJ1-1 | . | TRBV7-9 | CARTPDSKNTEAFF | TGTGCCAGAACCCCGGACAGTAAGAACACTGAAGCTTTCTTT
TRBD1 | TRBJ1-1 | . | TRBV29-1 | CTVGMGQKNSEAFF | TGCACCGTTGGAATGGGACAGAAGAACAGTGAAGCTTTCTTC
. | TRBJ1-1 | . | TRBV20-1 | CSTRDRGQGCMNTEAFF | TGCAGTACTAGAGATCGTGGGCAGGGGTGCATGAACACTGAAGCTTTCTTT
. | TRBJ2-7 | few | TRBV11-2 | CISSLSPSPSYEQYF | TGTATCAGCAGTTTATCTCCGAGTCCCTCCTACGAGCAGTACTTC
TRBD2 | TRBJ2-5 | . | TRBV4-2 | CASSRTSGANQDTQYF | TGTGCCAGCAGCCGGACTAGTGGGGCAAACCAAGACACCCAGTACTTC
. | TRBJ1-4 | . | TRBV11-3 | CAISLEGGGEKSNEKLFF | TGTGCCATCAGCTTAGAAGGAGGAGGGGAGAAGAGTAATGAAAAACTGTTTTTT
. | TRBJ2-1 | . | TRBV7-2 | CASSLGGGDEQFF | TGTGCCAGCAGTTTAGGGGGGGGGGATGAGCAGTTCTTC
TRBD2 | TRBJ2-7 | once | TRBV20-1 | CSAIDKREGPPTYEQYF | TGCAGTGCTATAGATAAGCGGGAGGGTCCCCCGACCTATGAGCAGTACTTC
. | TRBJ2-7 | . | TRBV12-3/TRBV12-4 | CASNTRARDLPYEQYF | TGTGCCAGCAATACCCGAGCGAGAGACCTTCCTTACGAGCAGTACTTC
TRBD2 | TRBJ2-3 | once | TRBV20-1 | CSARDFGGTSDTQYF | TGCAGTGCTAGAGATTTCGGGGGGACTTCTGATACACAGTATTTT
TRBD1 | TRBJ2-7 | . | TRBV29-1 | CNIEGTGGPRSEQYF | TGCAACATTGAAGGAACAGGGGGCCCTCGAAGCGAGCAGTACTTC
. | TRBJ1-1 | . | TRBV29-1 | CSVVWGGAEAFF | TGCAGCGTTGTATGGGGAGGGGCTGAAGCTTTCTTC
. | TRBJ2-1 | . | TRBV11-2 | CASSAMDVDEQFF | TGTGCCAGCAGCGCAATGGATGTGGATGAGCAGTTCTTC
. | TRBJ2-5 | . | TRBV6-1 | CAASEGPGDGTQYF | TGTGCCGCCAGTGAAGGGCCAGGGGATGGGACCCAGTACTTC
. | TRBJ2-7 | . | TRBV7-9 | CASSLGRGYEQYF | TGTGCCAGCAGCTTGGGCCGGGGCTACGAGCAGTACTTC
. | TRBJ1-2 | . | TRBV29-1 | CSFEGIGRDNAYGYTF | TGCAGCTTTGAAGGTATAGGAAGGGACAACGCCTATGGCTACACCTTC
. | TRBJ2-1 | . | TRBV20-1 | CDASVDPTTEQFF | TGCGATGCTAGTGTCGACCCGACAACAGAGCAGTTCTTC
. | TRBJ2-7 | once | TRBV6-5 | CAGRTHDSTYEQYF | TGTGCCGGCAGAACCCATGACAGCACCTACGAGCAGTACTTC
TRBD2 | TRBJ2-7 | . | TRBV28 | CASSRLAGGHERYF | TGTGCCAGTAGTCGGCTAGCGGGAGGACACGAGCGGTACTTC
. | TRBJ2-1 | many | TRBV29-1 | CSVSGVSYNEQFF | TGCAGCGTTTCGGGAGTCTCCTACAATGAGCAGTTCTTC
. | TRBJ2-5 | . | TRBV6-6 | CVRMPLRSLYETQYF | TGTGTCAGGATGCCCCTCCGCAGCCTGTATGAGACCCAGTACTTC
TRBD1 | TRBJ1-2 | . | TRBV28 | CASSLLEIRQGARYYDYTF | TGTGCCAGCAGTTTATTGGAGATTCGACAGGGGGCGCGATACTATGACTACACCTTC
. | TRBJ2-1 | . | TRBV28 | CASSLRLVGALSYNEQFF | TGTGCCAGCAGTTTACGACTAGTGGGGGCACTATCCTATAATGAGCAGTTCTTC
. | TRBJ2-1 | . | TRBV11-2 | CVSSLFRNYKERFF | TGTGTCAGCAGCTTATTTCGGAATTACAAAGAGCGGTTCTTC
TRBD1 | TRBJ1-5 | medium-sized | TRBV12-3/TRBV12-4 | CASTQGDQPQHF | TGTGCCAGCACTCAGGGGGATCAGCCCCAGCATTTT
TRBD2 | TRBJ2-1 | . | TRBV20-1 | CSDRDRLGGNEQFF | TGCAGTGATAGAGATCGACTGGGGGGGAATGAGCAGTTCTTC
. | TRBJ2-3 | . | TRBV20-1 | CSARSGDTDTDTQYF | TGCAGTGCTAGATCCGGGGACACTGACACAGATACGCAGTATTTT
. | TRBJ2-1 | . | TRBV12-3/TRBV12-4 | CARSRLVENEQFF | TGTGCCAGAAGCCGACTAGTAGAGAATGAGCAGTTCTTC
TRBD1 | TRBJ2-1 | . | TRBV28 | CASSLLGQGDNEQFF | TGTGCCAGTAGTTTGTTGGGACAGGGAGACAATGAGCAGTTCTTC
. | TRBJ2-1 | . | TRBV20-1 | CSTRDRGARPYNEQFF | TGCAGTACTAGAGATCGCGGCGCCCGACCCTACAATGAGCAGTTCTTC
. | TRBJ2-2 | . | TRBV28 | CTRWPTGTGELFF | TGTACCAGGTGGCCTACAGGTACCGGGGAGCTGTTTTTT
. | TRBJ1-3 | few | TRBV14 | CANSLKPSSGNTIYF | TGTGCCAACAGCCTTAAGCCGAGCTCTGGAAACACCATATATTTT
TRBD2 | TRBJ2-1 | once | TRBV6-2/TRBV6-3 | CASSFSGRHSYNELFF | TGTGCCAGCAGTTTTAGCGGGAGACACTCCTACAATGAGCTGTTCTTC
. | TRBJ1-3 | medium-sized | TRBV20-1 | CSASAGAVSGNTIYF | TGCAGTGCTAGCGCAGGGGCTGTGTCTGGAAACACCATATATTTT
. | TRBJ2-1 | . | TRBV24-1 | CAISKAGSRSYNEQFF | TGTGCCATCAGTAAGGCCGGCAGCAGATCCTACAACGAGCAGTTCTTC
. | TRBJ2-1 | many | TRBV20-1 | CSARHSGLSYNEQFF | TGCAGTGCTAGACATAGCGGTCTCTCCTACAATGAGCAGTTCTTC
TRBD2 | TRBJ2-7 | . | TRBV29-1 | CSVANARTSSYEQYF | TGCAGTGTTGCTAACGCCAGGACTAGCTCCTACGAGCAGTACTTC
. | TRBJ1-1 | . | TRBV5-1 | CASSPGGNTEAYF | TGCGCCAGCAGCCCCGGGGGGAACACCGAAGCTTACTTT
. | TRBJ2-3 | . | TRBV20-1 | CSARVGLTGAITDTQYF | TGCAGTGCTAGAGTAGGGCTAACGGGGGCTATCACAGATACGCAGTATTTT
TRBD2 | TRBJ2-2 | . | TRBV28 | CASSLSGGATVELFF | TGTGCCAGCAGTTTATCGGGAGGGGCTACCGTGGAGCTATTTTTT
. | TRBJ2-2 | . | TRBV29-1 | CSAKRLVTAWELFF | TGCAGCGCTAAGAGACTAGTAACAGCCTGGGAGCTGTTTTTT
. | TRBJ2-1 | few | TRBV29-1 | CSVDRGHRNEQFF | TGCAGCGTTGATAGAGGGCATAGGAATGAGCAGTTCTTC
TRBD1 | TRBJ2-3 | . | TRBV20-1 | CSAAGLTTGSADTQYF | TGCAGTGCCGCCGGTCTTACGACAGGGAGCGCAGATACGCAGTATTTT
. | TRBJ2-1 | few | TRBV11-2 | CAGNPFGYEQFF | TGTGCCGGCAACCCCTTCGGATATGAGCAGTTCTTC
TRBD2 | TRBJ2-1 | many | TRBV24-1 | CATSDPGLAFNEQFF | TGTGCCACCAGTGACCCTGGACTAGCTTTCAATGAGCAGTTCTTC
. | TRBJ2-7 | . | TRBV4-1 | CASSQEAISYEQYF | TGTGCCAGCAGCCAAGAGGCCATTAGCTACGAACAGTACTTC
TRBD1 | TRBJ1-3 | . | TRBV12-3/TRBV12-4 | CASSLLTGDNSGNTIYF | TGTGCCAGCAGTTTACTCACAGGGGACAACTCTGGAAACACCATATATTTT
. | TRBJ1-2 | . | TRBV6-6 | CTSSTRDGYGYTF | TGTACCAGCAGTACCCGGGACGGCTATGGCTACACCTTC
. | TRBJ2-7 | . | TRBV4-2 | CASSQLSPPSSYEQYF | TGTGCCAGCAGCCAACTATCGCCCCCTAGCTCCTACGAGCAGTACTTC
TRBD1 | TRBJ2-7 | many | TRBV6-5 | CASSEDRKVYEQYF | TGTGCCAGCAGTGAGGACAGGAAAGTGTACGAGCAGTACTTC